The rows below give T cell receptor beta chains drawn from one sample of a study of PD-1 blockade in mismatch repair-deficient tumors. The protocol was immunoSEQ multiplex PCR, while the TCRdb copy is restricted to in-frame clones and leaves out a portion. The repertoire holds some 19,000 clones, with around 79% as singletons. Material: PBMCs, obtained 52 weeks after starting pembrolizumab. Receptors originate from an adult with mismatch repair-deficient cancer. Both conserved end residues are part of each CDR3. D genes are given only for firm matches. Clone size, where shown, is once, few, many, or a class for clones that have expanded.

clone_size	v_call	d_call	j_call	cdr3_nt	cdr3_aa
-	TRBV7-9	-	TRBJ2-5	TGTGCCAGCAGCTTATTAGAGGTATTGGAGACCCAGTACTTC	CASSLLEVLETQYF
-	TRBV27	-	TRBJ2-7	TGTGCCAGCAGTTTATCGGTGGGCAACAAAGTCTACGAGCAGTACTTC	CASSLSVGNKVYEQYF
-	TRBV11-2	TRBD2	TRBJ2-2	TGTGCCAGCAGCCTCCCGGGACTAGCGTCGGGGGAGCTGTTTTTT	CASSLPGLASGELFF
-	TRBV28	-	TRBJ2-7	TGTGCCAGCCATTCCCCCCTGTTGGGTCAGCGAGGAAACTACGAGCAGTACTTC	CASHSPLLGQRGNYEQYF
-	TRBV28	-	TRBJ2-1	TGTGCCAGCAGCCCTCCGGAGACCTACAATGAGCAGTTCTTC	CASSPPETYNEQFF
-	TRBV29-1	-	TRBJ2-7	TGCAGCGTTCGGAGCTCCTACGAGCAGTACTTC	CSVRSSYEQYF
-	TRBV9	TRBD1	TRBJ1-1	TGTGCCAGCAGCGTAGACGGGACAGGGGGCACTGAAGCTTTCTTT	CASSVDGTGGTEAFF
-	TRBV28	-	TRBJ1-2	TGTGCCAGCAGTTCCAGGGAGGGGTACTATGGCTACACCTTC	CASSSREGYYGYTF
-	TRBV29-1	-	TRBJ2-5	TGCAGCGTTTCGCGGAGCCAAGAGACCCAGTACTTC	CSVSRSQETQYF
-	TRBV6-5	TRBD1	TRBJ2-5	TGTGCCAGCAGTTACAGGGGGCGGTTGGAGACCCAGTACTTC	CASSYRGRLETQYF
-	TRBV30	-	TRBJ1-2	TGTGCCTGGACCCGGGGGGTGGTAAGCTATGGCTACACCTTC	CAWTRGVVSYGYTF
-	TRBV7-3	TRBD2	TRBJ2-3	TGTGCCAGCAGCAACCTAGCGGGGTCAGATACGCAGTATTTT	CASSNLAGSDTQYF
-	TRBV4-2	-	TRBJ1-1	TGTGCCAGCAAAGGTCAGGGTCGGACTGAAGCTTTCTTT	CASKGQGRTEAFF
-	TRBV5-1	TRBD1	TRBJ2-1	TGCGCCAGCAGCCTCCCTACCGGGACAGGCGTTCGAAGCTCCTACAATGAGCAGTTCTTC	CASSLPTGTGVRSSYNEQFF
-	TRBV9	TRBD2	TRBJ2-7	TGTGCCAGCAGCGTAGGGCCTAGCGGGAGTAACTACGAGCAGTACTTC	CASSVGPSGSNYEQYF
-	TRBV18	-	TRBJ1-1	TGTGCCAGCTCGCAGAAGGGGGTGGTCATGAACACTGAAGCTTTCTTT	CASSQKGVVMNTEAFF
-	TRBV5-1	-	TRBJ2-1	TGCGCCAGCAGCTTGGGAGACAGCTTCTCCTACAATGAGCAGTTCTTC	CASSLGDSFSYNEQFF
-	TRBV7-9	-	TRBJ1-1	TGTGCCGGAACTAACCGGGCTGAAGCTTTCTTT	CAGTNRAEAFF
few	TRBV4-1	-	TRBJ2-7	TGCGCCAGCAGCCTAGGGACTTCCCCCTACGAGCAGTACTTC	CASSLGTSPYEQYF
-	TRBV10-3	TRBD2	TRBJ2-2	TGTGCCATCAGTGCCGGGACTAGCGGGGGCTATTTT	CAISAGTSGGYF
-	TRBV19	-	TRBJ2-3	TGTGCCAGTAGTATAACAGGAACTAGCACAGATACGCAGTATTTT	CASSITGTSTDTQYF
once	TRBV2	TRBD2	TRBJ2-1	TGTGCCAGCAGTGAAGTTATCGGGAGGGCCGTGAGCTGGCAGTTCTTC	CASSEVIGRAVSWQFF
-	TRBV11-2	-	TRBJ2-5	TGTGCCAGCAGCTTGAGAGGCCAAGAGACCCAGTACTTC	CASSLRGQETQYF
once	TRBV28	-	TRBJ1-2	TGTGCCAGCAGTTTAGCCGCACAGGGCTATGGCTACACCTTC	CASSLAAQGYGYTF
-	TRBV25-1	-	TRBJ1-3	TGTGCCAGCAGTGCCACTCGTGGACAGTCCTCTGGAAACACCATATATTTT	CASSATRGQSSGNTIYF
-	TRBV7-9	-	TRBJ2-3	TGTGCCATTCGTAGCGGCGCAGATACGCAGTATTTT	CAIRSGADTQYF
-	TRBV13	TRBD2	TRBJ2-3	TGTGCCAGCAGCTCTCGAGGGAGGGCCCCAGATACGCAGTATTTT	CASSSRGRAPDTQYF
-	TRBV4-1	TRBD1	TRBJ1-2	TGCGCCAGCAGCCAAGACGGGGACAGATTTAATGGCTACACCTTC	CASSQDGDRFNGYTF
-	TRBV9	TRBD2	TRBJ2-7	TGTGCCAGCATCCCTTCTAGCGGGAGGAGGTACGAGCAGTACTTC	CASIPSSGRRYEQYF
-	TRBV9	-	TRBJ1-1	TGTGCCAGCACCCTGGGGGGGTCGGACACTGAAGCTTTCTTT	CASTLGGSDTEAFF
-	TRBV5-1	TRBD2	TRBJ2-1	TGCGCCAGCAGCCTTAGCGGGAGCTCCTACAATGAGCAGTTCTTC	CASSLSGSSYNEQFF